The text below deals with one T cell receptor beta chain. The source of the sample is a study of T cell changes during pregnancy in multiple sclerosis. Trimming removed 0 bases from V and 4 bases from J; junction bases left unmatched: 16. In germline, CDR1 is SGHRS, CDR2 YFSETQ. This CDR3 is built from 20 residues. Produced via immunoSEQ multiplex PCR; TCRdb's table is partial and in-frame only. The data hold fewer than 60,000 clones, with around 93% observed a single time. The specimen comprised CD8+ T cells from peripheral blood mononuclear cells, sampled in the first trimester of pregnancy. The chain links TRBV5-1 to TRBJ2-2, with 9 bases matching TRBD1. The source of this sequence is a female donor with multiple sclerosis, enrolled in a pregnancy study. DNA for the CDR3: TGCGCCAGCAGCTTGGCCTCTTACCCGGGACAGGGTATAGGCACCGGGGAGCTGTTTTTT. It translates to CASSLASYPGQGIGTGELFF.